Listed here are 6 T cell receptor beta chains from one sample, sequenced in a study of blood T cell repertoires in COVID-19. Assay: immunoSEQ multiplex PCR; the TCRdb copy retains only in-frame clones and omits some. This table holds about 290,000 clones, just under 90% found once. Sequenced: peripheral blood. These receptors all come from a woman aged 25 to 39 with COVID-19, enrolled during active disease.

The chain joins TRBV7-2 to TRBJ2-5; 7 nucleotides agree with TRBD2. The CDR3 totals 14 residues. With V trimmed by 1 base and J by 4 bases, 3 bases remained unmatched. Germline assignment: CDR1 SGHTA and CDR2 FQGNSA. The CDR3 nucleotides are TGTGCCAGCAGCTTAGGAGCGGGGACAGAGACCCAGTACTTC. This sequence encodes CASSLGAGTETQYF.

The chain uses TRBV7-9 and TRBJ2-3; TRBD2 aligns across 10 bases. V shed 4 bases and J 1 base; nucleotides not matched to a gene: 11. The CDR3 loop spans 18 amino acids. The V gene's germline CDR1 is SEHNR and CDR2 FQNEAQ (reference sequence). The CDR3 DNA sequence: TGTGCCAGCAGCTCCCCCACGGCTAGCGGGGGCGGCACAGATACGCAGTATTTT. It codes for CASSSPTASGGGTDTQYF.

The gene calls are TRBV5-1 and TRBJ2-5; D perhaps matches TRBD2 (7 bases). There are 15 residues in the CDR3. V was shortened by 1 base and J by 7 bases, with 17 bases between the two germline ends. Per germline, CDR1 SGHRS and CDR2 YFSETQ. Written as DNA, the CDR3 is TGCGCCAGCAGCTTGAGGACAGCGGGGTCGGGGACCCAGTACTTC. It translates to CASSLRTAGSGTQYF.

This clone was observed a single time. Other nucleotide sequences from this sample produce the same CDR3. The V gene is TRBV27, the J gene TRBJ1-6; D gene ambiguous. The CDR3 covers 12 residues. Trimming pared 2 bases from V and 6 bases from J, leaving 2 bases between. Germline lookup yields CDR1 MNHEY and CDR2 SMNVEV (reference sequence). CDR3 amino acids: CASSLLNSPLHF. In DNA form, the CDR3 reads TGTGCCAGCAGTTTACTTAATTCACCCCTCCACTTT.

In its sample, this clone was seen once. The chain's CDR3 is CASSSQGSEDTQYF. CDR3 nucleotides: TGCGCCAGCAGCTCACAGGGGTCGGAAGATACGCAGTATTTT. The V and J genes are TRBV5-1 and TRBJ2-3; 7 bases agree with TRBD1. This CDR3 comprises 14 residues. V gave up 3 bases and J gave up 5 bases; unmatched junction bases: 6. Looked up from germline, CDR1 is SGHRS and CDR2 is YFSETQ.

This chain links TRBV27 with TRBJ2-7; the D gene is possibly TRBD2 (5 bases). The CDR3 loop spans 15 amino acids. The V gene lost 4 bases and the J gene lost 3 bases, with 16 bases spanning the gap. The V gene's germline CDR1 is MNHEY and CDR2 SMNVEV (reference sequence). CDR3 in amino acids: CASSSTLVRGYEQYF. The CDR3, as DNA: TGTGCCAGCAGTTCAACCCTGGTACGGGGCTACGAGCAGTACTTC.